A single sample gave rise to the 10 T cell receptor beta chains below, sequenced in a study of spatial heterogeneity in lung cancer. Each CDR3 protein gets one entry after TCRdb re-called the 5' RACE reads with MiXCR. The profile covers 400 to 450 distinct CDR3 sequences, with about 15% appearing a single time and approximately 17% taken by the ten largest. Time point given: sample taken at primary tumor resection. The sequenced sample was normal lung tissue next to the tumor, obtained at surgery. The receptors derive from a male donor with early-stage non-small cell lung cancer.

This clonotype is labeled as large. Being off target in a library aimed at alpha chains, this beta chain has a size of little meaning. The CDR3 DNA sequence: TGCAGCGTTGAAGATCAGGTCTGGGGGCAGTACTTC. Amino acids: CSVEDQVWGQYF. The V gene is TRBV29-1, the J gene TRBJ2-7; D call uncertain. CDR3 length: 12 residues. Germline CDR1 is SQVTM and CDR2 is ANQGSEA. Trimming left V 0 bases short and J 9 bases short, with 12 bases between.

A note on this clonotype: Found in a library prepared for alpha chains, this beta chain is an off-target read, and its abundance has little meaning. The genes are TRBV6-5 and TRBJ2-3; D gene unclear. Deletions cut 0 bases from V and 5 bases from J, with 3 bases between. Germline assignment: CDR1 MNHEY and CDR2 SVGAGI. The CDR3 has 12 amino acids. CDR3 DNA: TGTGCCAGCAGTTACTCAGGAGATACGCAGTATTTT. Amino acid sequence: CASSYSGDTQYF.

Comment on this clonotype: This beta chain is an unintended read in a library built for alpha chains; its size means little. This chain links TRBV7-9 with TRBJ2-7; TRBD1 is a possible D gene (5 bases). This CDR3 has 13 amino acids. V dropped 3 bases and J dropped 3 bases, with 9 bases sitting between them. The germline gives CDR1 SEHNR, CDR2 FQNEAQ (reference sequence). This chain's CDR3 is CASSLGPDYEQYF. For the CDR3, the DNA is TGTGCCAGCAGCTTGGGGCCAGACTACGAGCAGTACTTC.

This clonotype counts as large. Being off target in a library aimed at alpha chains, this beta chain has a size of little meaning. CDR3 coding DNA: TGTGCCAGCACCCTCCGGCAGACGGGCTACAATGAGCAGTTCTTC. This translates into CASTLRQTGYNEQFF. This sequence joins TRBV27 and TRBJ2-1, with D unclear. The germline CDR1 and CDR2 sequences are MNHEY and SMNVEV (reference sequence). The CDR3 sequence is 15 residues long. Trimming shortened V by 7 bases and J by 3 bases, and 16 bases separated the two germline ends.

This clonotype is labeled as large (0.1 to 1%). The size of this beta chain means little, since it is a stray read in a library made for alpha chains. The chain couples TRBV10-2 to TRBJ2-3; D is unresolved. Germline-derived CDR1 and CDR2 are WSHSY and SAAADI. V was shortened by 2 bases and J by 4 bases, with 1 base between the two germline ends. The CDR3 is made up of 11 amino acids. The CDR3 DNA is TGCGCCAGCAGTGAGGCAGATACGCAGTATTTT. Translated: CASSEADTQYF.

Only a few counts were recorded for this clonotype. Within a library made for alpha chains, this beta chain is off target, and its count is uninformative. V usage is TRBV7-8 and J usage is TRBJ2-4; D is unresolved. Per germline, CDR1 SGHVS and CDR2 FQNEAQ. The CDR3 loop spans 12 amino acids. Trimming shortened V by 5 bases and J by 5 bases, and 7 bases separated the two germline ends. Here the CDR3 DNA reads TGTGCCAGCAGCCCCCCGGAAAACATTCAGTACTTC. Residues: CASSPPENIQYF.

By its share, this clonotype is large. This beta chain slipped into a library made for alpha chains as a stray read, so its size is not meaningful. The CDR3 coding sequence is TGTGCCAGCAGCGTAGCACCCGATAGCACCGGGGAGCTGTTTTTT. Protein sequence: CASSVAPDSTGELFF. V and J are TRBV9 and TRBJ2-2; D is uncertain. The CDR3 has 15 residues. Per germline, CDR1 SGDLS and CDR2 YYNGEE. V was pared by 0 bases and J by 4 bases, with 10 bases between.

This clonotype appeared a few times. Because this beta chain is a stray read in a library intended to capture alpha chains, its abundance should not be given much weight. This chain uses TRBV27 with TRBJ1-2; no definite D call. The CDR3 loop spans 13 amino acids. Germline V gene data show CDR1 as MNHEY and CDR2 as SMNVEV (reference sequence). With 5 bases removed from V and 1 base from J, the gap between germline ends came to 8 bases. This chain's CDR3 is CASSVGRNYGYTF. As DNA, the CDR3 is TGTGCCAGCAGTGTGGGTCGTAACTATGGCTACACCTTC.

As to this clonotype: Within a library made for alpha chains, this beta chain is off target, and its count is uninformative. The chain uses TRBV6-5 and TRBJ2-7; tentatively, D is TRBD1 (6 bases). V lost 0 bases and J 4 bases, leaving 7 bases between the germline ends. CDR3 length equals 13 residues. Germline V gene data show CDR1 as MNHEY and CDR2 as SVGAGI. The CDR3 nucleotides read TGTGCCAGCAGTTACTCGACAGGATACGAGCAGTACTTC. This gives the protein CASSYSTGYEQYF.

Of note for this clonotype: The size of this beta chain means little, since it is a stray read in a library made for alpha chains. The V gene is TRBV12-3 or TRBV12-4, the J gene TRBJ1-1, with D maybe TRBD1 (5 bases). This CDR3 spans 13 amino acids. Trimming left V 8 bases short and J 1 base short, with 11 bases between. The CDR3 reads CASGGARNTEAFF. CDR3 in DNA: TGTGCCAGCGGAGGGGCGCGGAACACTGAAGCTTTCTTT.